A few counts support the clone carrying this T cell receptor (beta chain). The antigen remains unidentified. PCR amplification relied on 60 Vbeta primers (plus 13 Jbeta primers). Sequenced by immunoSEQ multiplex PCR; TCRdb stores in-frame clones only, minus some. The sample carries over 150,000 clones, about 74% recorded once. This CDR3 contains 15 residues. With V trimmed by 6 bases and J by 4 bases, 9 bases remained unmatched. In germline, CDR1 is MNHNY, CDR2 SVGAGI (reference sequence). This record belongs to a study of cytomegalovirus exposure and HLA in healthy donors. Overall study findings and caveats: A few CMV-associated chains proved CMV antigen-specific in vitro. Researchers catalogued about 150 TCR beta chains as cytomegalovirus-associated.

The gene calls are TRBV6-6 and TRBJ1-2; 9 bases are shared with TRBD1. This clonotype originated in a woman between 40 and 50 years old in good health and CMV-seronegative. The specimen sequenced was PBMCs. CDR3 coding DNA: TGTGCCAGCAGCCTACCGGACAGGGGAGGCTATGGCTACACCTTC. Protein sequence: CASSLPDRGGYGYTF.